A selection of T cell receptor beta chains follows, all from one sample in a study of identical twins. TCRdb re-called the 5' RACE reads with MiXCR, one entry per CDR3 protein. The sample carries about 330,000 distinct CDR3 sequences, more than 9% recorded once. These data are also associated with another study on yellow fever vaccine responses in identical twins.

The specimen was CD8+ T cells sorted from blood. The receptors stem from a young woman in good health. Each CDR3 is given without its conserved first and last residue.

TRBV29-1 SVEYAGGGGADEQF
TRBV12-3/TRBV12-4 ASSLEAGLAQETQY
TRBV20-1 SASIQIQETQY
TRBV11-1 ASSSISFGSLQQETQY
TRBV5-1 ASSSDIFEETQY
TRBV24-1 ATRGLNTGELF
TRBV4-1 ASSPGGDEAF
TRBV7-9 ASLSPRGGNEQF
TRBV20-1 SADNNEQF
TRBV11-2 ASSLELAGGSDTQY
TRBV10-3 AINGQTNNEQF
TRBV29-1 SIFITGELF
TRBV29-1 SVGRDTSLETQY
TRBV7-2 ASSSYPTEQETQY
TRBV7-8 ASSKPPRTGQNTGELF
TRBV5-1 ASSFFPPGDEQF